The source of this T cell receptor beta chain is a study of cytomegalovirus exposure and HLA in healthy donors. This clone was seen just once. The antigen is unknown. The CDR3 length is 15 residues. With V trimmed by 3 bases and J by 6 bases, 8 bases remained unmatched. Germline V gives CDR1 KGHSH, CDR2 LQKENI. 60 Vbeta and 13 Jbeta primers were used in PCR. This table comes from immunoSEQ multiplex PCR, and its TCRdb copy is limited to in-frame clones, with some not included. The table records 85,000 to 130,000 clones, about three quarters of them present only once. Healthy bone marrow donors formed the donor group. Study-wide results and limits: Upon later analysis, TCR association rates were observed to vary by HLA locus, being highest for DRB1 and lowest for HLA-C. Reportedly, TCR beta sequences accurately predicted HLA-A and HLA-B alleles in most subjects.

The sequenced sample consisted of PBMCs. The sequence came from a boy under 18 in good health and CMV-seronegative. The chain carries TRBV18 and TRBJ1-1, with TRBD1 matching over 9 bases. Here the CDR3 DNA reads TGTGCCAGCTCACCGGTTTCTACAGGGGGCTCTGAAGCTTTCTTT. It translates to CASSPVSTGGSEAFF. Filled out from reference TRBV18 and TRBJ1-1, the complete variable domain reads NAGVMQNPRHLVRRRGQEARLRCSPMKGHSHVYWYRQLPEEGLKFMVYLQKENIIDESGMPKERFSAEFPKEGPSILRIQQVVRGDSAAYFCASSPVSTGGSEAFFGQGTRLTVV.